A selection of T cell receptor beta chains follows, all from one sample in a study of PD-1 blockade in classical Hodgkin lymphoma. Clones were sequenced by immunoSEQ multiplex PCR, and TCRdb holds only the in-frame ones, with some missing. The sample has 84,000 or so clones; around 90% are singletons. The specimen comprised peripheral blood mononuclear cells (PBMCs), sampled before the second cycle of nivolumab. Every receptor here comes from a human donor with classical Hodgkin lymphoma. The CDR3 runs from the conserved cysteine through the conserved F or W. A D gene is named only where the DNA matches it firmly. Size tells how often a clone was seen (once, few, many) or the class of an expanded clone, and some rows leave it out.

TRBV30	once	NA	TRBJ1-1	CAWIGARPTEAFF	TGTGCCTGGATAGGTGCCCGGCCCACTGAAGCTTTCTTT
TRBV6-5	NA	TRBD2	TRBJ2-3	CASSYRSGGPVDTQYF	TGTGCCAGCAGTTACCGATCGGGAGGGCCAGTAGATACGCAGTATTTT
TRBV2	NA	NA	TRBJ2-7	CASSRFRGRSSGLAHYEQYF	TGTGCCAGCAGCCGGTTCAGGGGGCGGTCGTCGGGACTAGCTCACTACGAGCAGTACTTC
TRBV5-1	NA	NA	TRBJ2-7	CASSLAGATYEQYF	TGCGCCAGCAGCTTAGCTGGGGCTACCTACGAGCAGTACTTC
TRBV27	NA	NA	TRBJ2-1	CASSSPAPSSYNEQFF	TGTGCCAGCAGTTCCCCAGCGCCAAGCTCCTACAATGAGCAGTTCTTC
TRBV7-2	NA	NA	TRBJ2-5	CASSPAGTGWVETQYF	TGTGCCAGCAGCCCGGCCGGGACGGGGTGGGTGGAGACCCAGTACTTC
TRBV2	NA	NA	TRBJ1-5	CASSIPRDQPQHF	TGTGCCAGCAGTATACCCAGAGATCAGCCCCAGCATTTT
TRBV7-2	NA	TRBD2	TRBJ2-3	CASSRAGTSTDTQYF	TGTGCCAGCAGCCGAGCGGGAACTAGCACAGATACGCAGTATTTT
TRBV7-9	NA	NA	TRBJ2-1	CASSLARDEEFF	TGTGCCAGCAGCTTAGCGAGAGACGAGGAGTTCTTC
TRBV10-3	NA	NA	TRBJ2-4	CAISGSGLAKNIQYF	TGTGCCATCAGTGGAAGTGGGTTGGCCAAAAACATTCAGTACTTC
TRBV7-6	NA	NA	TRBJ1-1	CASSIRTALNTEAFF	TGTGCCAGCAGCATTAGGACAGCCCTGAACACTGAAGCTTTCTTT
TRBV5-1	NA	NA	TRBJ2-7	CASSGSAIEQYF	TGCGCCAGCAGCGGCTCGGCGATCGAGCAGTACTTC
TRBV5-1	NA	TRBD1	TRBJ1-3	CASSFTGETLSGNTIYF	TGCGCCAGCAGCTTTACAGGGGAAACGCTCTCTGGAAACACCATATATTTT
TRBV10-3	NA	NA	TRBJ1-3	CAIRRSSGNTIYF	TGTGCCATCAGGAGAAGTTCTGGAAACACCATATATTTT
TRBV4-1	NA	NA	TRBJ2-3	CASSPVFQSTDTQYF	TGCGCCAGCAGCCCCGTTTTCCAATCCACAGATACGCAGTATTTT
TRBV4-1	NA	NA	TRBJ1-2	CASSQQRNYGYTF	TGCGCCAGCAGCCAACAGCGGAACTATGGCTACACCTTC
TRBV28	NA	TRBD1	TRBJ2-7	CASSPPRQGLGPGEQYF	TGTGCCAGCAGTCCACCTCGACAGGGCCTAGGGCCGGGGGAGCAGTACTTC
TRBV19	NA	TRBD1	TRBJ1-2	CASSLPRDRGQVNGYTF	TGTGCCAGTAGTCTCCCCCGGGACAGGGGGCAGGTTAATGGCTACACCTTC
TRBV10-3	NA	TRBD2	TRBJ2-1	CAIGTGTSGYNEQFF	TGTGCCATTGGGACCGGGACTAGCGGGTACAATGAGCAGTTCTTC
TRBV30	NA	NA	TRBJ2-5	CAWGRALQETQYF	TGTGCCTGGGGTAGGGCCCTACAAGAGACCCAGTACTTC